These 28 T cell receptor beta chains were all obtained from the same sample, sequenced in a study of OX40 agonist ivuxolimab in advanced cancers. Generated by immunoSEQ multiplex PCR, the TCRdb table keeps only in-frame clones and is missing some. This sample carries 15,000 to 16,000 clones, around 80% of them seen once, and the ten largest clones take 41%. The sample was CD4+ or CD8+ T cells sorted from blood, taken in a trial of the OX40 agonist ivuxolimab. These TCRs come from an adult with an advanced solid tumor such as melanoma, head and neck, liver or kidney cancer.

The CDR3 here is CASSSYSHGYTF. The CDR3 coding sequence is TGTGCCAGCAGTTCATACTCCCACGGCTACACCTTC. This chain connects TRBV6-1 to TRBJ1-2; no firm D call. CDR3 length: 12 residues. Germline CDR1 reads MNHNS; CDR2 reads SASEGT. V dropped 5 bases and J dropped 8 bases, with 12 bases sitting between them.

V gene TRBV7-3 combines with J gene TRBJ1-5, with D unresolved. Germline assignment: CDR1 SGHTA and CDR2 FQGTGA. The CDR3 consists of 13 residues. Trimming shortened V by 5 bases and J by 1 base, and 6 bases separated the two germline ends. CDR3 sequence: CASSPPSNQPQHF. CDR3 sequence (DNA): TGTGCCAGCAGCCCCCCGAGCAATCAGCCCCAGCATTTT.

V usage is TRBV5-6 and J usage is TRBJ2-1; 13 nucleotides line up with TRBD2. The CDR3 sequence is 16 residues long. The germline CDR1 and CDR2 sequences are SGHDT and YYEEEE. Germline trimming cut 4 bases from V and 5 bases from J; bases unmatched to any gene: 6. The CDR3 bases are TGTGCCAGCAGCCCCGGGGGACTAGCGGGGAACAATGAGCAGTTCTTC. Translation gives CASSPGGLAGNNEQFF.

The chain employs TRBV27 and TRBJ1-2; unclear D gene. This CDR3 is built from 15 residues. CDR1 is MNHEY and CDR2 is SMNVEV in the germline V gene (reference sequence). The ends were cut back, 1 base at V and 3 bases at J, with 12 bases in the middle. The CDR3 reads CASSLWSNYYYGYTF. CDR3 DNA sequence: TGTGCCAGCAGTTTATGGAGCAACTACTACTATGGCTACACCTTC.

As DNA, the CDR3 is TGTGCCAGCAGCTTATCTGGGGAAGAGGGCACAGATACGCAGTATTTT. This translates into CASSLSGEEGTDTQYF. The chain joins TRBV7-9 to TRBJ2-3, with no clear D. CDR3 length: 16 residues. V was shortened by 2 bases and J by 1 base, with 13 bases between the two germline ends. Germline V gene data show CDR1 as SEHNR and CDR2 as FQNEAQ (reference sequence). Looking up the rest from reference TRBV7-9 and TRBJ2-3 gives the full variable domain: DTGVSQNPRHKITKRGQNVTFRCDPISEHNRLYWYRQTLGQGPEFLTYFQNEAQLEKSRLLSDRFSAERPKGSFSTLEIQRTEQGDSAMYLCASSLSGEEGTDTQYFGPGTRLTVL.

V and J are TRBV9 and TRBJ1-5, with 9 bases aligning to TRBD1. The germline V gene encodes CDR1 SGDLS and CDR2 YYNGEE. The CDR3 extends over 15 amino acids. Trimming removed 0 bases from V and 6 bases from J; junction bases left unmatched: 4. CDR3 sequence (DNA): TGTGCCAGCAGCGTAGGGACAGGGGATGGTCAGCCCCAGCATTTT. Its translation: CASSVGTGDGQPQHF.

The chain uses TRBV6-5 and TRBJ1-6, with TRBD1 matching over 9 bases. Trimming cost V 5 bases and J 7 bases; bases outside gene matches: 3. The CDR3 extends over 14 amino acids. Per germline, CDR1 MNHEY and CDR2 SVGAGI. In nucleotides, the CDR3 is TGTGCCAGCAGTGAAGGGACAGGGAATTCACCCCTCCACTTT. Encoded protein: CASSEGTGNSPLHF.

The chain carries TRBV10-2 and TRBJ2-2, with 10 bases matching TRBD1. V shed 2 bases and J 3 bases; nucleotides not matched to a gene: 0. Per the germline V gene, CDR1 is WSHSY and CDR2 is SAAADI. The CDR3 spans 15 residues. The CDR3 nucleotides are TGCGCCAGCAGTGAGGGGACAGGGGACACCGGGGAGCTGTTTTTT. It is translated as CASSEGTGDTGELFF.

This sequence joins TRBV4-2 and TRBJ2-3, with 9 bases lining up with TRBD2. The CDR3 covers 16 residues. The trim removed 0 bases at V and 10 bases at J, leaving 11 bases unmatched. CDR1 and CDR2 (germline): LGHNA, YNFKEQ. In DNA, the CDR3 is TGTGCCAGCAGCCAAGAGAAGGAAGTAGCGGGGGCCCCGCAGTATTTT. The encoded protein is CASSQEKEVAGAPQYF.

V is TRBV5-6 and J is TRBJ2-3, with TRBD1 matching 9 bases. The CDR3 is 18 amino acids. Germline V gene lookup returns CDR1 SGHDT and CDR2 YYEEEE. Losses at the gene ends were 4 bases for V and 0 bases for J; bases not matched to a gene: 12. CDR3 nucleotide sequence: TGTGCCAGCAGCGTAATGGGACAGGGTATATGGAGCACAGATACGCAGTATTTT. Encoded protein: CASSVMGQGIWSTDTQYF.

This clone was recorded a few times. The CDR3 coding sequence is TGTGCCAGCAGCCAAGAGGGGGGGGCGGACATTCAGTACTTC. It is translated as CASSQEGGADIQYF. The J gene is TRBJ2-4, the V gene TRBV4-2, with a possible D match to TRBD2 (7 bases). The V end was cut by 0 bases, the J end by 8 bases, with 11 bases between. Germline V gene data show CDR1 as LGHNA and CDR2 as YNFKEQ. This CDR3 is built from 14 residues.

The chain has TRBV27 and TRBJ2-5; D might be TRBD1 or TRBD2, each matching 5 bases. Germline loops: CDR1 MNHEY, CDR2 SMNVEV (reference sequence). The CDR3 is 14 residues long. The V gene lost 6 bases and the J gene lost 2 bases, with 13 bases spanning the gap. The DNA for the CDR3 is TGTGCCAGCAGCCTGAGGGGCACACAAGAGACCCAGTACTTC. Translation gives CASSLRGTQETQYF.

The chain is built from TRBV27 and TRBJ2-3; no firm D call. CDR1 and CDR2 (germline): MNHEY, SMNVEV (reference sequence). The ends were cut back, 5 bases at V and 0 bases at J, with 9 bases in the middle. This CDR3 spans 14 amino acids. In nucleotides, the CDR3 is TGTGCCAGCAGTGACGCGACTAGCACAGATACGCAGTATTTT. Translated, it gives CASSDATSTDTQYF.

The chain uses TRBV9 and TRBJ2-3; 8 bases are a match to TRBD2. Germline V gives CDR1 SGDLS, CDR2 YYNGEE. V gave up 0 bases and J gave up 0 bases; unmatched junction bases: 3. The CDR3 length is 16 residues. The CDR3 bases are TGTGCCAGCAGCGTAGGACTAGCGATCAGCACAGATACGCAGTATTTT. Its translation is CASSVGLAISTDTQYF.

V gene TRBV11-2 combines with J gene TRBJ2-7; 8 bases line up with TRBD1. In germline, CDR1 is SGHAT, CDR2 FQNNGV. V trimming: 6 bases; J trimming: 5 bases; junction bases outside the gene matches: 9. The length of the CDR3 is 14 residues. The CDR3 DNA is TGTGCCAGCAGTTATAGGACAGGGATCGACGAGCAGTACTTC. Amino acid sequence: CASSYRTGIDEQYF.

The V and J genes are TRBV2 and TRBJ2-2; 7 bases map to TRBD1. The junction had 6 bases not matched to a gene; V was cut back by 9 bases and J by 2 bases. Germline V gene data show CDR1 as SNHLY and CDR2 as FYNNEI. There are 14 residues in the CDR3. The CDR3: CARRTGDNTGELFF. The CDR3 coding sequence is TGTGCCAGACGGACAGGCGACAACACCGGGGAGCTGTTTTTT.

CDR3 coding DNA: TGTGCCAGCAGCTTACTGGGGACAGGGGTGTTCTTC. This gives the protein CASSLLGTGVFF. The chain carries TRBV13 and TRBJ2-1; TRBD1 agrees at 10 bases. Germline V lookup: CDR1 PRHDT, CDR2 FYEKMQ (reference sequence). This CDR3 is built from 12 residues. V was clipped by 2 bases and J by 15 bases; unmatched bases: 4.

The V and J genes are TRBV7-9 and TRBJ2-5; TRBD2 aligns across 7 bases. The CDR3 runs 15 residues. Germline CDR1 is SEHNR and CDR2 is FQNEAQ (reference sequence). V dropped 1 base and J dropped 5; count of bases not matched to a gene: 7. The chain's CDR3 is CASSLGEGPGETQYF. CDR3 DNA sequence: TGTGCCAGCAGCTTAGGGGAGGGACCAGGGGAGACCCAGTACTTC.

The chain carries TRBV28 and TRBJ2-1; 16 bases are shared with TRBD2. The V segment lost 8 bases and the J segment 3 bases; nucleotides outside the gene matches: 13. CDR1 MDHEN and CDR2 SYDVKM come from the germline V gene. CDR3 length: 19 amino acids. The CDR3 here is CASLPSGTSGGGFYNEQFF. CDR3 DNA: TGTGCCAGCCTCCCAAGCGGGACTAGCGGGGGGGGGTTCTACAATGAGCAGTTCTTC.

The rearrangement links TRBV27 to TRBJ2-5; D may be TRBD1 (6 bases). The length of the CDR3 is 14 residues. Germline loops: CDR1 MNHEY, CDR2 SMNVEV (reference sequence). V lost 5 bases to trimming and J lost 7 bases, with 17 bases between them. CDR3 protein: CASSLNRDESTQYF. The CDR3 DNA reads TGTGCCAGCAGTCTTAACAGGGACGAGTCGACCCAGTACTTC.

V usage is TRBV4-3 and J usage is TRBJ2-2; D remains unclear. The CDR3 contains 14 residues. Germline V gives CDR1 LGHNA, CDR2 YSLEER. Between the trimmed V and J ends, which lost 8 bases and 6 bases, there was a span of 16 bases. The CDR3 DNA follows: TGCGCCAGCCCCACGTGGTCTCGTGCCGGGGAGCTGTTTTTT. It specifies CASPTWSRAGELFF.

The genes are TRBV2 and TRBJ2-7; D gene uncertain. The germline V gene encodes CDR1 SNHLY and CDR2 FYNNEI. V lost 9 bases and J lost 0, with 9 bases in between. The CDR3 is made up of 12 amino acids. CDR3 amino acids: CARRPLSYEQYF. The DNA for the CDR3 is TGTGCCAGGAGACCCCTCTCCTACGAGCAGTACTTC.

The chain has TRBV9 and TRBJ2-1; TRBD1 aligns across 9 bases. Germline-derived CDR1 and CDR2 are SGDLS and YYNGEE. The CDR3 runs to 14 residues. V shed 3 bases and J 9 bases; nucleotides not matched to a gene: 7. The CDR3 sequence is CASSEPTGGPEQFF. CDR3 sequence (DNA): TGTGCCAGCAGCGAGCCAACAGGGGGCCCTGAGCAGTTCTTC.

V is TRBV7-3 and J is TRBJ1-2, with D uncertain. Looked up from germline, CDR1 is SGHTA and CDR2 is FQGTGA. The CDR3 contains 13 residues. With 6 bases removed from V and 4 bases from J, the gap between germline ends came to 12 bases. This chain's CDR3 is CASRSNSFYGYTF. CDR3 sequence (DNA): TGTGCCAGCAGATCCAACTCCTTCTATGGCTACACCTTC.

V and J are TRBV27 and TRBJ2-1; the D is unclear. The germline V gene encodes CDR1 MNHEY and CDR2 SMNVEV (reference sequence). There are 12 residues in the CDR3. The V end lost 10 bases, the J end lost 0 bases, and 7 bases lay between the germline ends. This CDR3 is CAIGYSYNEQFF. CDR3 sequence (DNA): TGTGCCATCGGCTACTCCTACAATGAGCAGTTCTTC.

The chain links TRBV6-4 to TRBJ2-7; D unclear. Trimming took off 8 bases at V and 3 bases at J, with 11 bases between the two ends. The germline CDR1 and CDR2 sequences are MRHNA and SNTAGT. CDR3 length: 12 amino acids. The CDR3 nucleotides are TGTGCCAGCTCTGCGGAGCACTACGAGCAGTACTTC. Translation: CASSAEHYEQYF.

The rearrangement joins TRBV7-8 to TRBJ2-7, with D hard to call. The germline CDR1 and CDR2 sequences are SGHVS and FQNEAQ. V lost 5 bases to trimming and J lost 7 bases, with 15 bases between them. The CDR3 is made up of 13 amino acids. DNA of the CDR3: TGTGCCAGCAGCCCAAGGGAATCTCAGGAGCAGTACTTC. It is translated as CASSPRESQEQYF.

The V gene is TRBV9, the J gene TRBJ2-1; perhaps TRBD2 as D (5 bases). V lost 4 bases and J lost 9, with 14 bases in between. CDR3 length: 13 residues. CDR1 and CDR2 from the germline V gene are SGDLS and YYNGEE. Written as DNA, the CDR3 is TGTGCCAGCAGCAACTCATCGGGATTTGAGCAGTTCTTC. It translates to CASSNSSGFEQFF. Complete variable domain (other parts from reference TRBV9 and TRBJ2-1): DSGVTQTPKHLITATGQRVTLRCSPRSGDLSVYWYQQSLDQGLQFLIQYYNGEERAKGNILERFSAQQFPDLHSELNLSSLELGDSALYFCASSNSSGFEQFFGPGTRLTVL.